Below are 26 T cell receptor beta chains sequenced from a single sample in a study of blood T cell repertoires in COVID-19. The assay was immunoSEQ multiplex PCR, and TCRdb's table has in-frame clones only and misses some. The sample lists around 26,000 clones; under 90% were seen once. The specimen was peripheral blood. Every receptor here comes from a human donor in a cohort sampled during active COVID-19.

The chain couples TRBV6-2 or TRBV6-3 to TRBJ2-1; 13 nucleotides agree with TRBD2. Germline V gene sequence: CDR1 MNHEY, CDR2 SVGEGT. V shed 0 bases, J shed 4 bases, and the junction held 3 bases outside the gene matches. This CDR3 comprises 17 residues. The CDR3 here is CASSYSKGLAGYNEQFF. The DNA of the CDR3 is TGTGCCAGCAGTTACTCGAAGGGACTAGCGGGGTACAATGAGCAGTTCTTC.

The rearrangement uses TRBV5-5 and TRBJ2-7; D perhaps matches TRBD1 (6 bases). CDR3 length equals 13 residues. The ends were cut back, 1 base at V and 9 bases at J, with 14 bases in the middle. Germline V gives CDR1 SGHKS, CDR2 YYEKEE (reference sequence). CDR3 DNA: TGTGCCAGCAGCTTGACAGGGACCCCGGGGCAGTACTTC. Protein: CASSLTGTPGQYF.

The chain combines TRBV6-6 with TRBJ2-7; possible D gene TRBD1, 5 bases. Looked up from germline, CDR1 is MNHNY and CDR2 is SVGAGI (reference sequence). V lost 6 bases, J lost 5 bases, and 14 bases lay in between. The CDR3 loop spans 13 amino acids. The CDR3 DNA reads TGTGCCAGCAGGGCCAGGGCCCCCCACGAGCAGTACTTC. Translating it yields CASRARAPHEQYF.

CDR3 in DNA: TGTGCCAGCAGTTTAACTCTAGCGGCGACTGGGGGTGAGCAGTTCTTC. It yields the protein CASSLTLAATGGEQFF. The chain combines TRBV27 with TRBJ2-1; 7 bases map to TRBD2. In germline, CDR1 is MNHEY, CDR2 SMNVEV (reference sequence). Trimming cost V 2 bases and J 9 bases; bases outside gene matches: 13. The CDR3 is made up of 16 amino acids.

This chain links TRBV5-1 with TRBJ2-1; D is undetermined. Germline V lookup: CDR1 SGHRS, CDR2 YFSETQ. Deletions cut 7 bases from V and 7 bases from J, with 24 bases between. The CDR3 sequence is 16 residues long. CDR3: CASRRLVGRKENEQFF. CDR3 in DNA: TGCGCCAGCCGGCGGCTAGTCGGTAGAAAGGAGAATGAGCAGTTCTTC.

This clone was observed a handful of times. The J gene is TRBJ2-1, the V gene TRBV7-9, with 10 bases that match TRBD2. In germline, CDR1 is SEHNR, CDR2 FQNEAQ (reference sequence). Losses at the gene ends were 5 bases for V and 4 bases for J; bases not matched to a gene: 2. This CDR3 is built from 14 residues. The CDR3 nucleotides are TGTGCCAGCAGCCGGACTAGCGGATACAATGAGCAGTTCTTC. Amino acid sequence: CASSRTSGYNEQFF.

The chain employs TRBV7-2 and TRBJ2-3; 16 bases agree with TRBD2. The J segment lost 6 bases and the V segment lost 7 bases, leaving 16 bases of the junction unmatched. CDR1 is SGHTA and CDR2 is FQGNSA in the germline V gene. The CDR3 runs to 19 residues. CDR3 amino acids: CASTPPGLAGGAIGDTQYF. The CDR3, as DNA: TGTGCCAGCACCCCCCCGGGACTAGCGGGGGGGGCCATAGGGGATACGCAGTATTTT.

This chain links TRBV5-4 with TRBJ2-7, with TRBD2 matching 7 bases. V shed 1 base and J 5 bases; nucleotides not matched to a gene: 6. Germline lookup yields CDR1 SGHNT and CDR2 YYREEE (reference sequence). CDR3 size: 14 residues. CDR3 coding DNA: TGTGCCAGCAGCTTGCGGACTAGACCCAACGAGCAGTACTTC. Amino acid sequence: CASSLRTRPNEQYF.

The rearrangement uses TRBV19 and TRBJ2-5; D perhaps matches TRBD1 (5 bases). The CDR3 runs 14 residues. V lost 0 bases and J 4 bases, leaving 9 bases between the germline ends. Germline V gives CDR1 LNHDA, CDR2 SQIVND (reference sequence). For the CDR3, the DNA is TGTGCCAGTAGTATAGATCAGGGCGGAGAGACCCAGTACTTC. Protein: CASSIDQGGETQYF.

The J gene is TRBJ1-4, the V gene TRBV5-5, with D possibly matching TRBD1 (5 bases). CDR3 length: 16 residues. The germline V gene has CDR1 SGHKS and CDR2 YYEKEE (reference sequence). The V end was cut by 2 bases, the J end by 4 bases, with 15 bases between. In nucleotides, the CDR3 is TGTGCCAGCAGCTTATCCGGCAGGGCAGTTAATGAAAAACTGTTTTTT. Translating it yields CASSLSGRAVNEKLFF.

For this clone: This sample includes further DNA sequences coding for the same CDR3. The chain employs TRBV5-4 and TRBJ1-3; TRBD1 matches at 11 bases. The CDR3 sequence is 15 residues long. Unmatched junction bases numbered 6, after V lost 8 bases and J lost 2 bases. Germline assignment: CDR1 SGHNT and CDR2 YYREEE (reference sequence). CDR3 nucleotides: TGTGCCAGTGGACAGGGGGCGCCCCCTGGAAACACCATATATTTT. This gives the protein CASGQGAPPGNTIYF.

This sequence joins TRBV5-1 and TRBJ2-5, with 8 nucleotides matching TRBD2. This CDR3 is 16 amino acids long. V lost 4 bases to trimming and J lost 5 bases; unmatched junction nucleotides: 13. Germline CDR1 is SGHRS and CDR2 is YFSETQ. The CDR3 DNA reads as TGCGCCAGCAGCCGCACCTCCGGGACTAGTGGGGAGACCCAGTACTTC. Translation: CASSRTSGTSGETQYF.

This chain links TRBV19 with TRBJ2-5, with D uncertain. The ends were cut back, 4 bases at V and 2 bases at J, with 14 bases in the middle. The CDR3 has 15 residues. Germline values: CDR1 LNHDA, CDR2 SQIVND (reference sequence). The CDR3 spells CASSSRKQSQETQYF. CDR3 bases: TGTGCCAGTAGTAGCAGGAAGCAAAGTCAAGAGACCCAGTACTTC.

The chain's CDR3 is CSARQDYEQYF. CDR3 DNA: TGCAGTGCTAGACAGGACTACGAGCAGTACTTC. The chain couples TRBV20-1 to TRBJ2-7; D uncertain. Trimming took 2 bases from V and 3 from J, leaving 5 bases between them. The germline V gene has CDR1 DFQATT and CDR2 SNEGSKA (reference sequence). The CDR3 is 11 residues long.

The chain is built from TRBV18 and TRBJ1-2, with D unresolved. This CDR3 has 13 amino acids. Germline values: CDR1 KGHSH, CDR2 LQKENI. The germline V and J ends were trimmed by 6 bases and 5 bases, with 13 bases remaining between them. The CDR3 sequence: CASSQPGLYGYTF. CDR3 bases: TGTGCCAGCTCGCAGCCGGGATTATATGGCTACACCTTC.

This clone was seen only a few times. The chain has TRBV7-8 and TRBJ1-6, with a possible D match to TRBD1 (5 bases). CDR1 and CDR2 (germline): SGHVS, FQNEAQ. The CDR3 runs to 14 residues. V gave up 4 bases and J gave up 7 bases, with 11 bases separating them. DNA of the CDR3: TGTGCCAGCAGCTCCTATGGGGGGAATTCACCCCTCCACTTT. It translates to CASSSYGGNSPLHF.

This clone was recorded a few times. This chain links TRBV5-1 with TRBJ1-6, with D tentatively TRBD1 (6 bases). Trimming removed 2 bases from V and 8 bases from J, with 14 bases in between. This CDR3 is built from 15 residues. Germline CDR1 SGHRS, CDR2 YFSETQ. The CDR3 DNA sequence: TGCGCCAGCAGCTTCCAATGGACAGATGATTCACCCCTCCACTTT. Translation: CASSFQWTDDSPLHF.

The V call is TRBV6-5, the J call TRBJ2-2; D is possibly TRBD1 (6 bases). Trimming stripped 7 bases from V and 5 bases from J, with 11 bases between. CDR1 is MNHEY, CDR2 SVGAGI, per germline. The CDR3 covers 13 residues. The CDR3 DNA reads as TGTGCCAGCATGAGGGGGTCGACCGGGGAGCTGTTTTTT. Protein: CASMRGSTGELFF.

With regard to this clone: The same CDR3 also results from other DNA sequences found in this sample. The V call is TRBV6-1, the J call TRBJ2-7, with D tentatively TRBD1 (5 bases). Germline lookup yields CDR1 MNHNS and CDR2 SASEGT. Trimming removed 0 bases from V and 3 bases from J, with 9 bases in between. The CDR3 sequence is 14 residues long. The CDR3 sequence: CASSEAGQIYEQYF. Here the CDR3 DNA reads TGTGCCAGCAGTGAAGCGGGGCAGATCTACGAGCAGTACTTC.

The rearrangement joins TRBV15 to TRBJ2-2; TRBD2 agrees at 10 bases. The CDR3 loop spans 18 amino acids. Looked up from germline, CDR1 is LNHNV and CDR2 is YYDKDF (reference sequence). V lost 5 bases and J lost 7; bases outside the gene matches: 16. CDR3 bases: TGTGCCACCAGCCGCAGGGGAGTTAGCGGGGGGCTGGTCGGGGAGCTGTTTTTT. This encodes CATSRRGVSGGLVGELFF.

V and J are TRBV14 and TRBJ2-5; D is undetermined. This CDR3 is 14 amino acids long. Per germline, CDR1 SGHDN and CDR2 FVKESK. V lost 3 bases and J 0 bases, leaving 8 bases between the germline ends. This CDR3 reads CASSHLLYQETQYF. CDR3 sequence (DNA): TGTGCCAGCAGCCATCTATTGTACCAAGAGACCCAGTACTTC.

This chain uses TRBV5-5 with TRBJ2-7; possible D gene TRBD2, 5 bases. CDR1 is SGHKS and CDR2 is YYEKEE in the germline V gene (reference sequence). Trimming shortened V by 2 bases and J by 2 bases, and 14 bases separated the two germline ends. The CDR3 length is 15 residues. CDR3 in DNA: TGTGCCAGCAGCTTAGCTTACCCCGGGACCTACGAGCAGTACTTC. Amino acids: CASSLAYPGTYEQYF. The full variable domain, in which reference TRBV5-5 and TRBJ2-7 provide the parts outside the CDR3, is DAGVTQSPTHLIKTRGQQVTLRCSPISGHKSVSWYQQVLGQGPQFIFQYYEKEERGRGNFPDRFSARQFPNYSSELNVNALLLGDSALYLCASSLAYPGTYEQYFGPGTRLTVT.

The J gene is TRBJ2-5, the V gene TRBV19, with D perhaps matching TRBD1 (6 bases). Trimming stripped 3 bases from V and 1 base from J, with 12 bases between. The CDR3 is made up of 15 amino acids. Looked up from germline, CDR1 is LNHDA and CDR2 is SQIVND (reference sequence). In DNA form, the CDR3 reads TGTGCCAGTAGTATCGCCGCAGGGGTCCAAGAGACCCAGTACTTC. Translated, it gives CASSIAAGVQETQYF.

The CDR3 sequence: CASSYREQGRETQYF. CDR3 sequence (DNA): TGTGCCAGCAGCTACCGAGAGCAGGGGCGGGAGACCCAGTACTTC. The rearrangement links TRBV7-2 to TRBJ2-5, with D perhaps TRBD1 (6 bases). The V and J ends lost 4 bases and 5 bases respectively, with 17 bases between them. The germline CDR1 and CDR2 sequences are SGHTA and FQGNSA. There are 15 residues in the CDR3. Looking up the rest from reference TRBV7-2 and TRBJ2-5 gives the full variable domain: GAGVSQSPSNKVTEKGKDVELRCDPISGHTALYWYRQSLGQGLEFLIYFQGNSAPDKSGLPSDRFSAERTGGSVSTLTIQRTQQEDSAVYLCASSYREQGRETQYFGPGTRLLVL.

This chain uses TRBV7-2 with TRBJ2-6; 7 bases line up with TRBD2. This CDR3 contains 17 residues. From germline, CDR1 is SGHTA and CDR2 FQGNSA. J lost 0 bases, V lost 2 bases, and 4 bases had no gene match. CDR3 DNA: TGTGCCAGCAGCTTATGGGGGAGGGGCTCTGGGGCCAACGTCCTGACTTTC. Residues: CASSLWGRGSGANVLTF.

The gene calls are TRBV19 and TRBJ1-2, with D perhaps matching TRBD1 (6 bases). Germline CDR1 reads LNHDA; CDR2 reads SQIVND (reference sequence). V was clipped by 3 bases and J by 3 bases, with 11 bases between them. The CDR3 is 14 amino acids. Written as DNA, the CDR3 is TGTGCCAGTAGTATGGTGTCAGGGGACTATGGCTACACCTTC. Protein product: CASSMVSGDYGYTF.